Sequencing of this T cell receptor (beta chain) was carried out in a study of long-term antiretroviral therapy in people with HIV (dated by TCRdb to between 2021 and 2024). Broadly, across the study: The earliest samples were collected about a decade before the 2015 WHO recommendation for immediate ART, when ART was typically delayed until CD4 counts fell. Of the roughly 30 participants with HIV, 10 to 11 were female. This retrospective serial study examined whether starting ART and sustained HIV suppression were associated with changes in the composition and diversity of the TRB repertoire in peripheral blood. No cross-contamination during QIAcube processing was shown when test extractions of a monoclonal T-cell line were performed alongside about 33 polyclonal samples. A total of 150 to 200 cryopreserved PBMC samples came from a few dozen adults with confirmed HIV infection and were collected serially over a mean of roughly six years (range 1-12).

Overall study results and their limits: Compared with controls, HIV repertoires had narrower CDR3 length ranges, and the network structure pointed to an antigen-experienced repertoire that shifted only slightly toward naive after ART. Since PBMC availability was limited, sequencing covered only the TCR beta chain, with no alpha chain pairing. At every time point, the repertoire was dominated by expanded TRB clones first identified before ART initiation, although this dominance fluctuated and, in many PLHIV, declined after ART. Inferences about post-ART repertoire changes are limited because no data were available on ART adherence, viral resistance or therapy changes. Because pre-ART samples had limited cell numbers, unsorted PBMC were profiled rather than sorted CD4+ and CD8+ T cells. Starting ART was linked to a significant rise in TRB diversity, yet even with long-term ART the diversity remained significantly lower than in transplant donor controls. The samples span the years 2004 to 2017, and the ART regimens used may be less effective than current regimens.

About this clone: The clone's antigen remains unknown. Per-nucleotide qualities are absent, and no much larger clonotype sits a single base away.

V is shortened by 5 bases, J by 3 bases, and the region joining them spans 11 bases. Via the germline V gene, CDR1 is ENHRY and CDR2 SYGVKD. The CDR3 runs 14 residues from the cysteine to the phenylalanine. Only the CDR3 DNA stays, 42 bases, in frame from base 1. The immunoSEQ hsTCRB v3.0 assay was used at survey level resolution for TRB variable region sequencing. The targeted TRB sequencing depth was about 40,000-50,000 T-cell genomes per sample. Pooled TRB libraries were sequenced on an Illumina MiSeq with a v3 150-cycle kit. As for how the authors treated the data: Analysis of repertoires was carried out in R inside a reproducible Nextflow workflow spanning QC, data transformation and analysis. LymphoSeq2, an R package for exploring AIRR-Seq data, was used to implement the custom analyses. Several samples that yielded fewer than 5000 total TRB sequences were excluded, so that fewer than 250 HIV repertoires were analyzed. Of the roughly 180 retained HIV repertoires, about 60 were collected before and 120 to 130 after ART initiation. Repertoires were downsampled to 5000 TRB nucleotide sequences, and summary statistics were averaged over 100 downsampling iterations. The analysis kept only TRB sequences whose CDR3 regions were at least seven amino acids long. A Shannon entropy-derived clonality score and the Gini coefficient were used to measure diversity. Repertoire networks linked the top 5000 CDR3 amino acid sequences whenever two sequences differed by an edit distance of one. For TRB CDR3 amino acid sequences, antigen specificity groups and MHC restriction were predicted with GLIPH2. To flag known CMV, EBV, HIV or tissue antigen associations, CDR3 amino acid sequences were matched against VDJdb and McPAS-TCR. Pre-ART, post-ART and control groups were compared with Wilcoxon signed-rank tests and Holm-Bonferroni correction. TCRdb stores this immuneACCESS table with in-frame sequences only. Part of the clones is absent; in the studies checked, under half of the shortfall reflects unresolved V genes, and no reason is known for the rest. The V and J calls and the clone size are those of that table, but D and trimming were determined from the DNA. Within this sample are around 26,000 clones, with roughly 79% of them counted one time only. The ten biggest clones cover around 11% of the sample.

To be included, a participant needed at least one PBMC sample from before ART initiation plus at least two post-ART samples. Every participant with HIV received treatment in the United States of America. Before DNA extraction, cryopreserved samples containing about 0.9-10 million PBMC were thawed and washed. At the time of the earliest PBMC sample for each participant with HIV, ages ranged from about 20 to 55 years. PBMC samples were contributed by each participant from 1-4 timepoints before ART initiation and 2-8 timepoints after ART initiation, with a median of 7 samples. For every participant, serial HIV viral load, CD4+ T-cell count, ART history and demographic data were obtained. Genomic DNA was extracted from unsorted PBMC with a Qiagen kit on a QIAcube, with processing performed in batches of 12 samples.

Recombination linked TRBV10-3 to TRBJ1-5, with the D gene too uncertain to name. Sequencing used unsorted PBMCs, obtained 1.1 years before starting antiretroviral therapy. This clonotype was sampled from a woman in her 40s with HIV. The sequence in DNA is TGTGCCATCAGTCCGGACGACGCCAATCAGCCCCAGCATTTT. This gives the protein CAISPDDANQPQHF.